These T cell receptor beta chains were read from a single sample in a study of identifying expanded T cells in peripheral blood. The table came from immunoSEQ multiplex PCR; TCRdb's copy has only in-frame clones and leaves some out. The sample has under 150,000 clones; around nine tenths are singletons. Source material: blood. These receptors originate from a person aged 18-70 years in good health. Each CDR3 is given with its conserved first and last residue. D genes are given only for firm matches. Clone sizes are given selectively: once, few, many, or a class where the clone is expanded.

DNA	CDR3	V	D	J	size
TGTGCCAGCAGTCGAGGGGCTAGCAATCAGCCCCAGCATTTT	CASSRGASNQPQHF	TRBV28	.	TRBJ1-5	.
TGCGCCAGCAGCTTGGCCCCTGGAGACAGCAATCAGCCCCAGCATTTT	CASSLAPGDSNQPQHF	TRBV5-1	.	TRBJ1-5	.
TGTGCCAGTAGTATCATCGTGTTAACCTACAATGAGCAGTTCTTC	CASSIIVLTYNEQFF	TRBV19	.	TRBJ2-1	.
TGTGCCAACGCTAAAGGGGGGGATTCCTACGAGCAGTACTTC	CANAKGGDSYEQYF	TRBV2	.	TRBJ2-7	.
TGTGCCAGCAGCACCGGACCGTTCAATGAGCAGTTCTTC	CASSTGPFNEQFF	TRBV7-3	.	TRBJ2-1	.
TGTGCCAGCAGCTTATGGACGGACAATGGCTACACCTTC	CASSLWTDNGYTF	TRBV7-2	.	TRBJ1-2	.
TGCGCCAGCAGCCCTGGACAGATCGACTATGGCTACACCTTC	CASSPGQIDYGYTF	TRBV5-1	.	TRBJ1-2	.
TGCGCCAGCAAAACAGGCAAGCAGTACTTC	CASKTGKQYF	TRBV10-1	.	TRBJ2-7	.
TGTGCCAGTAGCACCGGGATCACTGCCCTCGAGCAGTACTTC	CASSTGITALEQYF	TRBV19	.	TRBJ2-7	.
TGCGCCAGCAGCTTGGCCAGGGACAGTACCTACGAGCAGTACTTC	CASSLARDSTYEQYF	TRBV5-1	TRBD1	TRBJ2-7	few